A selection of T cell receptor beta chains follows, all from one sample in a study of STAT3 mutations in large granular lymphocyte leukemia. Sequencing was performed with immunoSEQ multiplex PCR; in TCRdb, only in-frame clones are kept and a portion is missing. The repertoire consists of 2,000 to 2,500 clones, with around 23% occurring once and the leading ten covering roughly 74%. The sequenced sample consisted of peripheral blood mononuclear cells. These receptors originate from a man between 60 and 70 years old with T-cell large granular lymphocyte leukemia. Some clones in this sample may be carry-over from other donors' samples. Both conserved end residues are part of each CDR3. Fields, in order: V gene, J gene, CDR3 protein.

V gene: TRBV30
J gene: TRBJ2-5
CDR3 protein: CAWTKRGGVQETQYF

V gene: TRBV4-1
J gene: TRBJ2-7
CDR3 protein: CASSRSEGSYEQYF

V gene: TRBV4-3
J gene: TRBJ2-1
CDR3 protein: CASSQDRGDGQFF

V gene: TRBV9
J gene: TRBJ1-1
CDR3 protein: CASSVRGGLDTEAFF

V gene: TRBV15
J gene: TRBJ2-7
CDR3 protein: CATSRDGYEDEQYF

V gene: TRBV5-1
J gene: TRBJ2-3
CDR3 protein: CASSLAGASTDTQYF

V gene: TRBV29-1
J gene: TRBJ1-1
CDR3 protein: CSARTGGTEAFF

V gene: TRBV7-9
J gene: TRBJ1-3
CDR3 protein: CASSSTGQHSGNTIYF

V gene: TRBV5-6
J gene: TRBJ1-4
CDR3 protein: CASSFEGVEKLFF

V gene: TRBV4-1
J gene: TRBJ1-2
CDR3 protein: CASSQGGELARRTSF

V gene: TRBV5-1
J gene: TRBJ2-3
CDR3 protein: CASSLQGILDTQYF

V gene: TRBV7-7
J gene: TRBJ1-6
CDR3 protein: CASSLVWGIAF

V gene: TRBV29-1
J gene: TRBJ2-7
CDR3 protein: CSVAPGTGGWEQYF

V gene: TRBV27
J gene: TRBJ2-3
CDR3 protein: CASKDPGDTQYF

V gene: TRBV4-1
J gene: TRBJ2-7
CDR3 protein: CASSQTLAYEQYF

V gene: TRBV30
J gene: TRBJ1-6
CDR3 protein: CAWNGGSGSPLHF

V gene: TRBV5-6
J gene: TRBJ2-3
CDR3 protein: CASRLNPRASTDTQYF

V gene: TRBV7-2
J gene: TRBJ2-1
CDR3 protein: CASSLVTSGTHEQFF

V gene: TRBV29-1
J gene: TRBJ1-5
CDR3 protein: CSVRADRNQPQHF

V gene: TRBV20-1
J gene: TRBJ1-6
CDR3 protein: CSASGDSPLHF

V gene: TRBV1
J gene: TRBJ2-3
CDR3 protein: CTSRPGFDDTQYF

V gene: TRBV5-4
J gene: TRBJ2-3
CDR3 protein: CASSLGGRHSSTDTQYF

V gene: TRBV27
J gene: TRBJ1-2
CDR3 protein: CASSEQGAMVYGYTF

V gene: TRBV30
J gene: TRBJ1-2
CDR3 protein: CAWSVEANYGYTF

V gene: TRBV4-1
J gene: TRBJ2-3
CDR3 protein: CASSQVSTDTQYF

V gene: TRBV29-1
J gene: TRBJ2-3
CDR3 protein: CSADQGAGQYF

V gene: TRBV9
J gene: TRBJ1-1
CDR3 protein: CASSPEGHEAFF

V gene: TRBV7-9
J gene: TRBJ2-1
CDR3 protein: CASSSSLSSAHANEQFF

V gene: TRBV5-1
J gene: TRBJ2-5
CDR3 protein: CASSLRLAGVQETQYF

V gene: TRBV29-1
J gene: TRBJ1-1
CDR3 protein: CSVSPHGTLRDTEAFF

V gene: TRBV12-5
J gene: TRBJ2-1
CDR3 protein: CASGGVGDEQFF

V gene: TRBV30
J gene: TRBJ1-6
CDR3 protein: CAWTDSGSPLHF

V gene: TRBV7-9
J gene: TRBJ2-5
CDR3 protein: CASSLGGAVGTQYF

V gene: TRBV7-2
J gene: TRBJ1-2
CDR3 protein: CASSDFLGAYYGYTF

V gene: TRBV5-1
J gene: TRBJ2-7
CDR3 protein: CASSTGTGVEQYF

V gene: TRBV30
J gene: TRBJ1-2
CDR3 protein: CAWKERGSNYGYTF

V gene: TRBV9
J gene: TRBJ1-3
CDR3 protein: CASSLAVSPGNTIYF

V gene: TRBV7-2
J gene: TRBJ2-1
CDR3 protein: CASSVPMNEQFF

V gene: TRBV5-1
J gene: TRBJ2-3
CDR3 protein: CASSIGTESDTQYF

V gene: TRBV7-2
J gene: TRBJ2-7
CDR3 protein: CASSPMTGLYEQYF

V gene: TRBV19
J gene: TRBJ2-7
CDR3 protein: CASSIRSGGNYEQYF

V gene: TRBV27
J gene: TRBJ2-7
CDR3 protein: CASSIAGTGLYEQYF

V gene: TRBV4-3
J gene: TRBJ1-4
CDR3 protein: CASSQARDRGNEKLFF

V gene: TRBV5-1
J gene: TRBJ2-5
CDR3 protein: CASRGSRQETQYF

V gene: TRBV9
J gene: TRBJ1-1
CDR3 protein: CASSVVGGGPEAFF

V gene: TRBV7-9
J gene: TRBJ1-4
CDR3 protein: CASSSGTGNEKLFF

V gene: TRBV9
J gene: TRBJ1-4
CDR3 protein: CASSTMPTNEKLFF

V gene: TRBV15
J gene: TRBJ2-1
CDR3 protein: CATSTAGSNEQFF

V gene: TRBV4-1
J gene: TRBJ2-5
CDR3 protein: CASSQVNQETQYF

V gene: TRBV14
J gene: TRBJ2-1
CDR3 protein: CASSRITSGRRNEQFF